This T cell receptor beta chain was documented in a study of blood T cell repertoires in COVID-19. Overall study context: Acute and convalescent COVID-19 specimens originated in the United States, Italy and Spain.

Original methodology: Nucleated cell number was recorded as an estimate derived from reference gene primer amplification. Some clones are missing from TCRdb's copy, which holds only in-frame ones; the method was immunoSEQ multiplex PCR. The V and J calls and the clone size are those of that table, but D and trimming were determined from the DNA. Of approximately 220,000 clones listed, 80% to 90% are singletons. This study enrolled people aged 18 to 89 from about two dozen US geographic areas. During the 2 weeks before they entered the study, exposed participants had met someone with a PCR-confirmed or clinician-diagnosed COVID-19 case. The TCR originated in a woman in her twenties or thirties who had been exposed to COVID-19. Sequencing input: PBMCs or T cells enriched from blood (not recorded which).

The CDR3 DNA reads as TGTGCCAGCAGCCGGCATACCGCGACACCCCGGGGACAAGAGACCCAGTACTTC. It codes for CASSRHTATPRGQETQYF. This chain links TRBV3-1 (or the pseudogene TRBV3-2) with TRBJ2-5; perhaps TRBD2 as D (5 bases). The CDR3 consists of 18 residues. CDR1 is LGHDT, CDR2 YNNKEL, per germline (reference sequence). The V gene lost 4 bases and the J gene lost 2 bases, with 23 bases spanning the gap.